The T cell receptor (beta chain) described here comes from a study of shared clonotypes between healthy human individuals. Produced via immunoSEQ multiplex PCR; TCRdb's table is partial and in-frame only. The sample has under 1,900,000 clones; about 98.5% are singletons. Germline V gene sequence: CDR1 SGHTA, CDR2 FQGNSA. CDR3 length: 16 amino acids. V dropped 4 bases and J dropped 5 bases, with 21 bases sitting between them. Study results and limitations: The four-donor shared clonotypes exceeded non-shared clonotypes in generation probability, with non-shared ones scoring lower.

Every donor, a Caucasian adult, lived in Nashville, Tennessee. In the case of this clone: The target antigen is unknown.

The source of this sequence is a man aged 25-40 years in good health. The chain combines TRBV7-2 with TRBJ2-7, with D possibly being TRBD1 (7 bases). Sequences were obtained from naive CD4+ T cells sorted from blood. Subset described: CD45RA+ positively selected. The chain's CDR3 is CASSSGGSGGFNEQYF. CDR3 coding DNA: TGTGCCAGCAGCTCAGGGGGTTCCGGGGGTTTCAACGAGCAGTACTTC.